Described below is a single TCR beta chain sequence and its context. Clones were sequenced by immunoSEQ multiplex PCR, and TCRdb holds only the in-frame ones, with some missing. The data hold some 98,000 clones, with 65% to 90% observed a single time. These data originate in a study of blood T cell repertoires in COVID-19. The CDR3 extends over 15 amino acids. The V gene end was trimmed by 3 bases and the J gene end by 5 bases; junction bases not matched to a gene: 7. The germline V gene has CDR1 WNHNN and CDR2 SYGVQD (reference sequence). This chain uses TRBV10-1 with TRBJ1-2, with TRBD1 matching 9 bases. The specimen sequenced was peripheral blood. This clonotype originated in a man between 65 and 85 years old with active or convalescent COVID-19. In DNA, the CDR3 is TGCGCCAGCAGTGAAGAGGGACAGGGAGGGTATGGCTACACCTTC. Its translation is CASSEEGQGGYGYTF.